A selection of T cell receptor beta chains follows, all from one sample in a study of regulatory T cells in long-lasting Graves disease. TCRdb ran MiXCR on the multiplex PCR reads and lists one entry per CDR3 protein. The table lists roughly 420,000 distinct CDR3 sequences, less than 15% of them singletons. The same sample was also studied in work on T cells in Graves' hyperthyroidism and ophthalmopathy.

Source: peripheral blood mononuclear cells (PBMCs), taken at new diagnosis, from a patient treated with antithyroid drugs. The receptor set was obtained from a woman aged 45-65 years with Graves disease. Each CDR3 is given with its conserved first and last residue. Each record gives: CDR3 protein, CDR3 length, J gene, V gene.

CDR3aa: CASSEAGRFAGELFF
len: 15
j_gene: TRBJ2-2
v_gene: TRBV2

CDR3aa: CASSEAPQAFF
len: 11
j_gene: TRBJ1-1
v_gene: TRBV2

CDR3aa: CASSSPASGQGSNTGGLFF
len: 19
j_gene: TRBJ2-2
v_gene: TRBV28

CDR3aa: CASSAQGAQSEAFF
len: 14
j_gene: TRBJ1-1
v_gene: TRBV6-1

CDR3aa: CAWSNVPQETQYF
len: 13
j_gene: TRBJ2-5
v_gene: TRBV30

CDR3aa: CASSRWTSGPYEQYF
len: 15
j_gene: TRBJ2-7
v_gene: TRBV7-9

CDR3aa: CASSILTGPSNQPQHF
len: 16
j_gene: TRBJ1-5
v_gene: TRBV19

CDR3aa: CAWKLDPGANVLTF
len: 14
j_gene: TRBJ2-6
v_gene: TRBV30

CDR3aa: CASSEQGPRNQPQHF
len: 15
j_gene: TRBJ1-5
v_gene: TRBV2

CDR3aa: CSVSAGIRDQPQHF
len: 14
j_gene: TRBJ1-5
v_gene: TRBV29-1

CDR3aa: CASSPGQSIPKLFF
len: 14
j_gene: TRBJ1-4
v_gene: TRBV7-9

CDR3aa: CASSIIYAGHGLYEQFF
len: 17
j_gene: TRBJ2-1
v_gene: TRBV19

CDR3aa: CASSRDSNQPQHF
len: 13
j_gene: TRBJ1-5
v_gene: TRBV12-3/TRBV12-4

CDR3aa: CASTPQARDYGYTF
len: 14
j_gene: TRBJ1-2
v_gene: TRBV6-1

CDR3aa: CSVVWAADTGELFF
len: 14
j_gene: TRBJ2-2
v_gene: TRBV29-1

CDR3aa: CASSSQAGANVLTF
len: 14
j_gene: TRBJ2-6
v_gene: TRBV5-1